A selection of T cell receptor beta chains follows, all from one sample in a study of breast tumors, draining lymph nodes, adjacent tissues. TCRdb re-called the multiplex PCR reads through MiXCR, storing one row per CDR3 protein. The sample lists approximately 190,000 distinct CDR3 sequences, roughly 31% occurring once. The sample consisted of axillary lymph node tissue. The receptors originated from a female donor with breast cancer. Some clones in this sample may be carry-over from other donors' samples. CDR3s include the opening cysteine and the closing phenylalanine or tryptophan. D genes are given only for firm matches. The size of a clone is reported for some rows only, either as once, few or many, or as a class for expanded clones.

v_gene	abundance	j_gene	d_gene	CDR3aa	CDR3nt
TRBV28	.	TRBJ2-2	TRBD2	CASSFSSGRGTGELFF	TGTGCCAGCAGTTTTTCCAGCGGGAGGGGGACCGGGGAGCTGTTTTTT
TRBV7-2	.	TRBJ2-7	TRBD2	CASRYGGTSGSYEQYF	TGTGCCAGCAGGTATGGCGGGACTAGCGGATCCTACGAGCAGTACTTC
TRBV10-2	many	TRBJ2-1	.	CASREDASNEQFF	TGCGCCAGCAGGGAGGACGCCTCCAATGAGCAGTTCTTC
TRBV10-3	.	TRBJ2-6	TRBD2	CAISGWRGVGANVLTF	TGTGCCATCAGTGGTTGGCGGGGGGTCGGGGCCAACGTCCTGACTTTC
TRBV28	.	TRBJ2-4	TRBD1	CASSLIGTEDRAKNIQYF	TGTGCCAGCAGTTTAATCGGGACAGAAGATAGAGCCAAAAACATTCAGTACTTC
TRBV2	.	TRBJ2-1	TRBD2	CASSTSGGHVEQFF	TGTGCCAGCAGCACAAGCGGGGGGCATGTTGAGCAGTTCTTC
TRBV7-2	many	TRBJ1-2	.	CASSLAGTGFYGYTF	TGTGCCAGCAGCTTAGCGGGGACCGGGTTTTATGGCTACACCTTC
TRBV28	many	TRBJ2-7	TRBD1	CASSYRDRGGEQYF	TGTGCCAGCAGTTACCGGGACAGGGGTGGCGAGCAGTACTTC
TRBV27	few	TRBJ2-2	TRBD2	CASSFTSGTNTGELFF	TGTGCCAGCAGTTTCACTAGCGGGACGAACACCGGGGAGCTGTTTTTT
TRBV3-1	many	TRBJ2-5	TRBD2	CASSRQRSAGQETQYF	TGTGCCAGCAGCCGCCAAAGGTCAGCGGGGCAAGAGACCCAGTACTTC
TRBV5-1	once	TRBJ2-1	TRBD1	CASSLGTGQGEQFF	TGCGCCAGCAGCTTGGGTACAGGACAGGGGGAGCAGTTCTTC
TRBV4-2	many	TRBJ2-1	TRBD2	CASSHPTSGGGNEQFF	TGTGCCAGCAGCCACCCTACTAGCGGGGGGGGCAATGAGCAGTTCTTC
TRBV7-6	.	TRBJ2-5	.	CASSPLDSWYQESQYF	TGTGCCAGCAGCCCACTGGACTCATGGTACCAGGAGTCCCAGTACTTC
TRBV15	.	TRBJ1-1	.	CATSSLRTGPNTEAFF	TGTGCCACCAGCAGCCTTAGGACTGGTCCGAACACTGAAGCTTTCTTT
TRBV7-9	many	TRBJ2-2	.	CASSHGGPGTGELFF	TGTGCCAGCTCCCATGGGGGTCCGGGAACTGGGGAGCTGTTTTTT
TRBV20-1	many	TRBJ2-3	.	CSARGRVNSTDTQYF	TGCAGTGCTAGAGGGAGGGTTAATAGCACAGATACGCAGTATTTT
TRBV29-1	.	TRBJ2-5	.	CSVQDSQDIGQGWETQYF	TGCAGCGTCCAGGACAGCCAAGATATTGGGCAGGGGTGGGAGACCCAGTACTTC
TRBV24-1	few	TRBJ1-1	TRBD1	CATSALQTGRAFF	TGTGCCACCAGTGCCCTTCAGACAGGGAGAGCTTTCTTT
TRBV30	many	TRBJ2-3	.	CAWSVLSDTQYF	TGTGCCTGGAGTGTACTATCAGATACGCAGTATTTT
TRBV4-1	many	TRBJ2-7	TRBD2	CASSQTGTSGYEQYF	TGCGCCAGCAGCCAAACCGGGACTAGCGGCTACGAGCAGTACTTC
TRBV5-1	many	TRBJ1-2	.	CASSLAALRGYGYTF	TGCGCCAGCAGCTTGGCGGCCCTCCGGGGCTATGGCTACACCTTC
TRBV19	many	TRBJ1-2	.	CASSMKALIGGYTF	TGTGCCAGTAGTATGAAGGCACTCATCGGTGGCTACACCTTC
TRBV28	.	TRBJ2-2	TRBD2	CASSLPGLDTGELFF	TGTGCCAGCAGTTTACCGGGACTAGACACCGGGGAGCTGTTTTTT
TRBV14	many	TRBJ2-2	TRBD2	CASSQVRTSGIGELFF	TGTGCCAGCAGCCAAGTAAGGACTAGCGGCATCGGGGAGCTGTTTTTT
TRBV5-1	many	TRBJ1-2	.	CASSLGAGKGYTF	TGCGCCAGCAGCCTTGGCGCAGGGAAGGGCTACACCTTC
TRBV7-9	.	TRBJ1-1	.	CASSLAGRTDEAFF	TGTGCCAGCAGCTTAGCAGGGCGAACAGATGAAGCTTTCTTT
TRBV5-5	many	TRBJ2-1	.	CASSLNLGGGAYNEQFF	TGTGCCAGCAGCTTGAATCTAGGAGGGGGCGCCTACAATGAGCAGTTCTTC
TRBV12-3/TRBV12-4	many	TRBJ2-7	.	CASSTRTTSYEQYF	TGTGCCAGCAGTACCCGGACTACCTCCTACGAGCAGTACTTC
TRBV2	many	TRBJ2-7	.	CASRGTTRYGSYEQYF	TGTGCCAGCAGGGGTACGACACGGTACGGATCCTACGAGCAGTACTTC
TRBV4-1	many	TRBJ2-3	.	CASSHPLRPSSTDTQYF	TGCGCCAGCAGCCACCCCCTTAGGCCCTCCAGCACAGATACGCAGTATTTT
TRBV20-1	many	TRBJ2-3	TRBD2	CSASTREGSTDTQYF	TGCAGTGCTAGCACGCGGGAGGGTAGCACAGATACGCAGTATTTT
TRBV6-2/TRBV6-3	many	TRBJ2-7	.	CASSYSLSYEQYF	TGTGCCAGCAGTTACTCGTTGAGTTACGAGCAGTACTTC
TRBV6-4	.	TRBJ2-3	.	CASFGTGRTDTQYF	TGTGCCAGCTTTGGTACCGGGAGAACGGATACGCAGTATTTT
TRBV30	few	TRBJ2-1	TRBD2	CAWSVWTSGNRDEQFF	TGTGCCTGGAGTGTATGGACTAGCGGGAATAGGGATGAGCAGTTCTTC
TRBV25-1	.	TRBJ2-1	.	CASSEWGRSIYNEQFF	TGTGCCAGCAGTGAATGGGGGAGATCTATTTACAATGAGCAGTTCTTC
TRBV29-1	many	TRBJ2-7	.	CSVREIYEQYF	TGCAGCGTCAGAGAAATCTACGAGCAGTACTTC
TRBV25-1	many	TRBJ2-3	TRBD1	CASSLPQGVTQYF	TGTGCCAGCTCATTGCCACAGGGGGTCACGCAGTATTTT
TRBV4-1	many	TRBJ2-3	TRBD1	CASSQDRDRVMRGTDTQYF	TGCGCCAGCAGCCAAGACCGGGACAGGGTAATGCGTGGCACAGATACGCAGTATTTT
TRBV29-1	many	TRBJ2-7	.	CSVRQGTYEQYF	TGCAGCGTCCGACAAGGGACCTACGAGCAGTACTTC
TRBV5-8	many	TRBJ2-7	.	CASSLAGGEEQYF	TGTGCCAGCAGCTTGGCCGGAGGGGAAGAGCAGTACTTC
TRBV5-1	many	TRBJ1-4	.	CASSLMGSNDEKLFF	TGCGCCAGCAGCTTGATGGGTTCAAACGATGAAAAACTGTTTTTT
TRBV20-1	medium-sized	TRBJ2-7	.	CSAALRGQYF	TGCAGTGCGGCTCTACGAGGGCAGTACTTC
TRBV2	few	TRBJ2-2	TRBD1	CASRGTGWTGNTGELFF	TGTGCCAGCAGGGGGACAGGGTGGACTGGAAACACCGGGGAGCTGTTTTTT
TRBV5-6	many	TRBJ1-6	.	CASSMRTDLYNSPLHF	TGTGCCAGCAGCATGCGGACAGACCTATATAATTCACCCCTCCACTTT
TRBV2	many	TRBJ2-1	.	CASSRGTDEQFF	TGTGCCAGCAGCCGGGGGACAGATGAGCAGTTCTTC
TRBV11-1	many	TRBJ2-1	.	CASSPTRYNEQFF	TGTGCCAGCAGCCCGACTCGGTACAATGAGCAGTTCTTC
TRBV5-4	many	TRBJ2-7	TRBD2	CASSPELAGGSKQYF	TGTGCCAGCAGCCCAGAATTGGCGGGAGGATCGAAGCAGTACTTC
TRBV20-1	many	TRBJ2-3	.	CSARGQYDTDTQYF	TGCAGTGCTAGAGGACAATACGACACAGATACGCAGTATTTT
TRBV20-1	many	TRBJ2-7	.	CSASRDLGPIYEQYF	TGCAGTGCTAGCCGGGACCTAGGGCCTATCTACGAGCAGTACTTC